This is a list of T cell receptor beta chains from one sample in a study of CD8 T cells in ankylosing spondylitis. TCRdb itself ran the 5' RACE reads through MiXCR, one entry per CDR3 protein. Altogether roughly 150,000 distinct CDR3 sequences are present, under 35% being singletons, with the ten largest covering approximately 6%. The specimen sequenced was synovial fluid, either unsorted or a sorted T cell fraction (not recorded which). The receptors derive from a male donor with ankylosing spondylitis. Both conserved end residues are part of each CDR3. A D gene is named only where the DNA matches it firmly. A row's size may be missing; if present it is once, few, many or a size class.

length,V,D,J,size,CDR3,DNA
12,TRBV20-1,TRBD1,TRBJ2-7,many,CSVRDSRYEQYF,TGCAGTGTTAGGGACAGCCGCTACGAGCAGTACTTC
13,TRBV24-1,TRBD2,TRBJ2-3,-,CAAASGGTDTQYF,TGTGCCGCGGCTAGCGGGGGCACAGATACGCAGTATTTT
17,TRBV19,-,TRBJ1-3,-,CASMKNPTGDSGNTIYF,TGTGCCAGTATGAAGAACCCGACCGGCGACTCTGGAAACACCATATATTTT
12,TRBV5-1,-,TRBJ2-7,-,CASSPVGGNEYF,TGCGCCAGCAGCCCTGTAGGGGGAAATGAGTACTTC
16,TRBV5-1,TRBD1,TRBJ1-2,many,CASSLEGARSNYGYTF,TGCGCCAGCAGCTTGGAGGGGGCGAGGTCTAACTATGGCTACACCTTC
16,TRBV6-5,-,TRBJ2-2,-,CASSYSGLGGTGELFF,TGTGCCAGCAGTTACTCGGGGTTAGGGGGGACCGGGGAGCTGTTTTTT
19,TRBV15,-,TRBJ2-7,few,CATSRDLMGFGRSTYEQYF,TGTGCCACCAGCAGAGATCTAATGGGGTTTGGTAGATCCACCTACGAGCAGTACTTC
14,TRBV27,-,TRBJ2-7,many,CASKTNRDTYEQYF,TGTGCCAGCAAGACCAACAGGGATACCTACGAGCAGTACTTC
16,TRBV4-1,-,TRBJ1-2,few,CASSQEGGGLSYGYTF,TGCGCCAGCAGCCAAGAAGGCGGAGGGCTCAGCTATGGCTACACCTTC
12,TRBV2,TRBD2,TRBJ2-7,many,CASGTSGSEQYF,TGTGCCAGCGGCACTAGCGGGAGCGAGCAGTACTTC
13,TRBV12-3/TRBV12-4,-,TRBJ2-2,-,CASTVLNTGELFF,TGTGCCAGCACCGTTTTGAACACCGGGGAGCTGTTTTTT
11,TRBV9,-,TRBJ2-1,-,CASSVGREQFF,TGTGCCAGCAGCGTAGGCCGGGAGCAGTTCTTC
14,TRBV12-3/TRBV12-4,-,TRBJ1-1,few,CASSSYRVYTEAFF,TGTGCCAGCAGTTCCTACAGGGTCTACACTGAAGCTTTCTTT
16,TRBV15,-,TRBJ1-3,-,CATSRDRGLSGNTIYF,TGTGCCACCAGCAGAGACAGGGGTCTTTCTGGAAACACCATATATTTT
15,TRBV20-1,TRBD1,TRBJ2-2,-,CSARGDSPNTGELFF,TGCAGTGCTAGAGGGGACAGCCCGAACACCGGGGAGCTGTTTTTT
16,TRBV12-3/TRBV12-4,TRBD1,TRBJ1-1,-,CASSPNRGRVNTEAFF,TGTGCCAGCAGTCCTAACAGGGGGCGCGTGAACACTGAAGCTTTCTTT
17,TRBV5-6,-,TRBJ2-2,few,CASSFPTGTLNTGELFF,TGTGCCAGCAGCTTTCCTACCGGGACACTGAACACCGGGGAGCTGTTTTTT
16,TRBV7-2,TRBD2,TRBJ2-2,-,CASSSLWASGTGELFF,TGTGCCAGCAGCTCCTTGTGGGCTAGCGGCACCGGGGAGCTGTTTTTT
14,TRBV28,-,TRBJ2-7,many,CASSPGGREQEQYF,TGTGCCAGCAGTCCTGGGGGCAGGGAGCAAGAGCAGTACTTC
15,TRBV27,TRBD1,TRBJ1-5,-,CASSKGDSPNQPQHF,TGTGCCAGCTCAAAGGGGGACAGTCCCAATCAGCCCCAGCATTTT
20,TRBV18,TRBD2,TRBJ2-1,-,CASSPLVGLAGLSSYNEQFF,TGTGCCAGCTCACCTCTAGTCGGCCTAGCGGGGCTGAGCTCCTACAATGAGCAGTTCTTC
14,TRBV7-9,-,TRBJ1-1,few,CASTLQLMNTEAFF,TGTGCCAGCACCCTACAGCTGATGAACACTGAAGCTTTCTTT
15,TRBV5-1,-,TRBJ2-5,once,CASSLELGALQTQYF,TGCGCCAGCAGCTTGGAATTGGGCGCCCTTCAGACCCAGTACTTC
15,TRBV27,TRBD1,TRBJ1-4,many,CASSPRQGTNEKLFF,TGTGCCAGCAGTCCCCGACAGGGCACTAATGAAAAACTGTTTTTT
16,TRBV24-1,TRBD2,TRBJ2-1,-,CATSAGGDMIYNEQFF,TGTGCCACCTCAGCGGGGGGAGATATGATTTACAATGAGCAGTTCTTC
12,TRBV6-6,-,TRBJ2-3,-,CASSYGTDTQYF,TGTGCCAGCAGTTACGGCACAGATACGCAGTATTTT
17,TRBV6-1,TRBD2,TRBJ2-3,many,CASSEALAGGPTDTQYF,TGTGCCAGCAGTGAAGCCCTAGCGGGGGGGCCCACAGATACGCAGTATTTT
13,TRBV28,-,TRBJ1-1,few,CASSLSGRAEAFF,TGTGCCAGCAGTTTATCAGGGCGGGCTGAAGCTTTCTTT
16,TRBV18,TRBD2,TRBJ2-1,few,CASSPGTSGRRNEQFF,TGTGCCAGCTCACCAGGGACTAGCGGGAGAAGGAATGAGCAGTTCTTC
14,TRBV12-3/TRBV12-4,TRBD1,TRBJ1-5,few,CASTAGQGYQPQHF,TGTGCCAGCACCGCGGGACAGGGCTATCAGCCCCAGCATTTT
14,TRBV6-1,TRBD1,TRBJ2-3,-,CASRRQGAADTQYF,TGTGCCAGCAGAAGACAGGGGGCGGCAGATACGCAGTATTTT